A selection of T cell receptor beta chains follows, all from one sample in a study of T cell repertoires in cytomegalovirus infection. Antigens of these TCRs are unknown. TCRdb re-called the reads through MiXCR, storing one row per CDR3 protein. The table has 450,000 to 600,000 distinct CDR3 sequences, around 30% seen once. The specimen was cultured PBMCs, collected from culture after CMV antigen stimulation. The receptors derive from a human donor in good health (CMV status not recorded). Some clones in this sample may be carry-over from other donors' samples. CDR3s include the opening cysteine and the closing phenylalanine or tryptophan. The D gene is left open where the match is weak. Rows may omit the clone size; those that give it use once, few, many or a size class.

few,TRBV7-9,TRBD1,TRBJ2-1,TGTGCCAGCAGCTTAAGACAGGGGACACACAATGAGCAGTTCTTC,CASSLRQGTHNEQFF
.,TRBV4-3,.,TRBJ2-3,TGCGCCAGCAGCCAAGATACTAGGGGCTTGGGCACAGATACGCAGTATTTT,CASSQDTRGLGTDTQYF
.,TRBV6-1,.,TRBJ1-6,TGTGCCAGCAGCCTCGACACCTACTATAATTCACCCCTCCACTTT,CASSLDTYYNSPLHF
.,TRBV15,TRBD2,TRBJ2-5,TGTGCCACCAGCCCACGCCCGGGACTAGCGGGAGGTAGAGAGACCCAGTACTTC,CATSPRPGLAGGRETQYF
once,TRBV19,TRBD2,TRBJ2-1,TGTGCCAGTGGACCGGGGGGTACGTCCTACAATGAGCAGTTCTTC,CASGPGGTSYNEQFF
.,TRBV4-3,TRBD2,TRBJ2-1,TGCGCCAGCAGCCAAGAACTAGCGGCCACCTACAATGAGCAGTTCTTC,CASSQELAATYNEQFF
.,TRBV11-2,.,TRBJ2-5,TGTGCCAGCAGCTTGACTCCGAAGGTAGAGACCCAGTACTTC,CASSLTPKVETQYF
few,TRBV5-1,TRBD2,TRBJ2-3,TGCGCCAGCAGCTTGCCGGGAGCGGGAGGGAGCACAGATACGCAGTATTTT,CASSLPGAGGSTDTQYF
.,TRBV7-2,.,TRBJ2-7,TGTGCCAGCAGCTTAAAAGGGCGGACCCCGGACGAGCAGTACTTC,CASSLKGRTPDEQYF
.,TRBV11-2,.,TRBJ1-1,TGTGCCAGCAGCACGACAGAGAACACTGAAGCTTTCTTT,CASSTTENTEAFF
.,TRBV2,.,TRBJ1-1,TGTGCCAGCAAAGGGAGGGGAGGAGAGACGTCGTCTTTCTTT,CASKGRGGETSSFF
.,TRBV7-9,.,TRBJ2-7,TGTGCCAGCAGCTTCAGAGCCTACGAGCAGTACTTC,CASSFRAYEQYF
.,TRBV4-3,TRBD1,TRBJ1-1,TGCGCCAGCAGCCGGGGGACAGGGGTATCTTTCTTT,CASSRGTGVSFF
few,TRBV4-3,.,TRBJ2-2,TGCGCCAGCAGCCACCAACCGAAAACCGGGGAGCTGTTTTTT,CASSHQPKTGELFF
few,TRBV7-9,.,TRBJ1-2,TGTGCCAGCAGCCCCTCGCTTAACTATGGCTACACCTTC,CASSPSLNYGYTF
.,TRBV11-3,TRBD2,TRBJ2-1,TGTGCCAGCAGCTTAGATCTACGTGGACTAGCGGGAGACAATGAGCAGTTCTTC,CASSLDLRGLAGDNEQFF
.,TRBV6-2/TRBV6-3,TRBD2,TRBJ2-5,TGTGCCAGCAGTTACCCAACGGGACTAGCGGGAGTGGAGACCCAGTACTTC,CASSYPTGLAGVETQYF
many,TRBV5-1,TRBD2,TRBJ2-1,TGCGCCAGCAGCCTCGGACTAGCGGGAATCGATGAGCAGTTCTTC,CASSLGLAGIDEQFF
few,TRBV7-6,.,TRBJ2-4,TGTGCCAGCAGCGCCGGGGGTGACATTCAGTACTTC,CASSAGGDIQYF
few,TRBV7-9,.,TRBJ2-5,TGTGCCAGCAGCTCGGGGCCGGTGGCGGAGACCCAGTACTTC,CASSSGPVAETQYF
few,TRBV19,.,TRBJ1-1,TGTGCCAGTGCCAGTGGTTGGTACACTGAAGCTTTCTTT,CASASGWYTEAFF
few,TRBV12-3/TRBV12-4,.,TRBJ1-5,TGTGCCAGCAGTAGGAGATCAGGGCAACCCCAGCATTTT,CASSRRSGQPQHF
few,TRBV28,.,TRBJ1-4,TGTGCCAGCAGTGCAGTCCCTAGGGAAAAACTGTTTTTT,CASSAVPREKLFF
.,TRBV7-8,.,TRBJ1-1,TGTGCCAGCAGCTTAGTGGCAGGCCGTGAAGCTTTCTTT,CASSLVAGREAFF
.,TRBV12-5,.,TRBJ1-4,TGTGCTAGTAAAGGAGGGGGAGGTGAAAAACTGTTTTTT,CASKGGGGEKLFF
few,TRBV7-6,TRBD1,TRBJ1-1,TGTGCCAGCAGCTTATCGGAACAGGGGGGAGCTTTCTTT,CASSLSEQGGAFF
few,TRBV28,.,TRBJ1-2,TGTGCCAGCAGTCCACCGGACAGAGGGTATGGCTACACCTTC,CASSPPDRGYGYTF
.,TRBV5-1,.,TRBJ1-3,TGCGCCAGCAGCTTGGCCGGGGACGGGAACTCTGGAAACACCATATATTTT,CASSLAGDGNSGNTIYF
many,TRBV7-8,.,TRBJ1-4,TGTGCCAGCAGCTTAGCTACAGGGTTGACTAATGAAAAACTGTTTTTT,CASSLATGLTNEKLFF
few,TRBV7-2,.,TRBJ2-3,TGTGCCAGCAGCTTAGATGGCGCAGATACGCAGTATTTT,CASSLDGADTQYF
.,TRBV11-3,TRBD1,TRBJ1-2,TGTGCCAGCAGCTTAGGGGGACAGGGATTTTATGGCTACACCTTC,CASSLGGQGFYGYTF
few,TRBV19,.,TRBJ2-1,TGTGCCAGTAGTATAGAAGTAGTGGTCAATGAGCAGTTCTTC,CASSIEVVVNEQFF
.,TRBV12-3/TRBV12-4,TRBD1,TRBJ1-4,TGTGCCAGCAGTCCGACAGGGTCGAATGAAAAACTGTTTTTT,CASSPTGSNEKLFF
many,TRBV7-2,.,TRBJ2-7,TGTGCCAGCAGCTTAGCCACAGGGTTACAGAAGTACTTC,CASSLATGLQKYF
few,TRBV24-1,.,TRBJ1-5,TGTGCCACCAGTGACCGCTCAGGAGCTCAGCCCCAGCATTTT,CATSDRSGAQPQHF
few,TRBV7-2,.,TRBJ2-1,TGTGCCAGCAGCTCGGGAGTAGGGAAGCAGTTCTTC,CASSSGVGKQFF
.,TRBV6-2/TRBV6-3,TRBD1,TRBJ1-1,TGTGCCAACAGTTCGGGACAGTCCAACACTGAAGCTTTCTTT,CANSSGQSNTEAFF
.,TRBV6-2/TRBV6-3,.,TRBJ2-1,TGTGCCAGCACCAACGAAGGTACACACAATGAGCAGTTCTTC,CASTNEGTHNEQFF
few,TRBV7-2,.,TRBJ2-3,TGTGCCAGCAGCTTATTCTCGGGGCGCACAGATACGCAGTATTTT,CASSLFSGRTDTQYF
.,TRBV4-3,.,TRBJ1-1,TGCGCCAGCAGCCCCAGGACTGCAGGGAACACTGAAGCTTTCTTT,CASSPRTAGNTEAFF
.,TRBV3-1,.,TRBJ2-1,TGTGCCAGCAGCCAATCTGGTTTTGATGAGCAGTTCTTC,CASSQSGFDEQFF
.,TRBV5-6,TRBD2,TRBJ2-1,TGTGCCAGCAGCTTGGAGCGGGGTTACAATGAGCAGTTCTTC,CASSLERGYNEQFF
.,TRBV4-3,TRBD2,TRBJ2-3,TGCGCCAGCAGCCAGACTAGCGGGAACGCAGATACGCAGTATTTT,CASSQTSGNADTQYF
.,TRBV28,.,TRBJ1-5,TGTGCCAGCAGACCTATGGTCGGTCAGCCCCAGCATTTT,CASRPMVGQPQHF
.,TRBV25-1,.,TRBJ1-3,TGTGCCAGCGGGACGCCTGGAAACACCATATATTTT,CASGTPGNTIYF
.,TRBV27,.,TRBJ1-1,TGTGCCAGCAGTCCCATAGACAGGCTACTGAACACTGAAGCTTTCTTT,CASSPIDRLLNTEAFF
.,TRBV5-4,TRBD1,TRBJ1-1,TGTGCCAGCAGCGGGACAGTCCCGAACACTGAAGCTTTCTTT,CASSGTVPNTEAFF